This T cell receptor beta chain is drawn from a study of CXCR3-negative and CXCR3-positive naive CD8 T cells. Looking at the study overall: TRB reads totalled about 150 million, about 1.5 +/- 0.3 million per library. Study conclusions and caveats: The level of CXCR3 expression partially decreased after cryopreservation; the majority of assays used fresh PBMCs.

Libraries of TRB cDNA were made by 5' RACE and carried UMIs. After re-calling the 5' RACE reads, TCRdb lists one entry per CDR3 protein, DNA absent. Reported are over 35,000 distinct CDR3 sequences; the ten largest clones contain about 14%. Comment on this clonotype: Its target is not known.

The sequenced sample consisted of memory CD8+ T cells from blood. The TCR originated in a human donor in good health. Some clones in this sample may be carry-over from other donors' samples.

The CDR3 reads CASRPFAAGGSYEQYF. This rearrangement joins TRBV11-2 to TRBJ2-7; the D gene TCRdb calls, TRBD1, cannot be checked with no DNA. The germline gives CDR1 SGHAT, CDR2 FQNNGV. The CDR3 has 16 amino acids. The full variable domain, in which reference TRBV11-2 and TRBJ2-7 provide the parts outside the CDR3, is EAGVAQSPRYKIIEKRQSVAFWCNPISGHATLYWYQQILGQGPKLLIQFQNNGVVDDSQLPKDRFSAERLKGVDSTLKIQPAKLEDSAVYLCASRPFAAGGSYEQYFGPGTRLTVT.